Sequencing of this T cell receptor (beta chain) was carried out in a study of blood T cell repertoires in COVID-19. The overall study: PBMCs, B-cell-depleted T cells, or T cells were the source of the cDNA or gDNA that made up the material.

Generated by immunoSEQ multiplex PCR, the TCRdb table keeps only in-frame clones and is missing some. Seen here are 200,000 to 250,000 clones, approximately 88% observed once, and the top ten hold about 3.5%. This TCR was recovered from a woman in her twenties or thirties who had been exposed to COVID-19. Sequenced sample: PBMCs or T cells enriched from blood (not recorded which).

In nucleotides, the CDR3 is TGCGCCAGCAGTGATATGGGACTAGCCACGAATGAGCAGTTCTTC. Its protein product is CASSDMGLATNEQFF. The J gene is TRBJ2-1, the V gene TRBV10-1; the match to TRBD2 covers 9 bases. Trimming cost V 3 bases and J 7 bases; bases outside gene matches: 7. This CDR3 has 15 amino acids. Germline lookup yields CDR1 WNHNN and CDR2 SYGVQD (reference sequence).